The 29 T cell receptor beta chains below come from one sample, sequenced in a study of blood T cell repertoires in COVID-19. The method was immunoSEQ multiplex PCR; TCRdb's version includes in-frame clones alone and lacks a portion of them. The sample includes 80,000 to 130,000 clones, approximately 91% seen only once; the top ten take 6.5%. What was sequenced was peripheral blood. These receptors were taken from a woman between 55 and 75 years old with acute or convalescent COVID-19.

The V gene is TRBV10-2, the J gene TRBJ2-7; D possibly corresponds to TRBD1 (6 bases). The CDR3 is made up of 15 amino acids. Trimming took off 8 bases at V and 3 bases at J, with 20 bases between the two ends. Germline CDR1 and CDR2: WSHSY and SAAADI. DNA for the CDR3: TGCGCCAGCTGCCCCCGAGGGGGAAAAGGCTACGAGCAGTACTTC. Translated: CASCPRGGKGYEQYF.

The V gene is TRBV5-1, the J gene TRBJ1-2, with 8 nucleotides matching TRBD1. The ends lost 4 bases at V and 4 bases at J; junction bases unmatched: 6. Germline CDR1 and CDR2: SGHRS and YFSETQ. The CDR3 extends over 14 amino acids. DNA of the CDR3: TGCGCCAGCAGCCCCGGACAGGGACCCTATGGCTACACCTTC. Translated: CASSPGQGPYGYTF. The complete variable domain, with remaining parts taken from reference TRBV5-1 and TRBJ1-2, reads KAGVTQTPRYLIKTRGQQVTLSCSPISGHRSVSWYQQTPGQGLQFLFEYFSETQRNKGNFPGRFSGRQFSNSRSEMNVSTLELGDSALYLCASSPGQGPYGYTFGSGTRLTVV.

This clone was picked up a small number of times. V is TRBV13 and J is TRBJ2-2, with 9 bases identical to TRBD1. Germline CDR1 PRHDT, CDR2 FYEKMQ (reference sequence). The CDR3 sequence is 16 residues long. V shed 5 bases and J 4 bases; nucleotides not matched to a gene: 8. The CDR3 DNA reads as TGTGCCAGCAGCAGATTTGACAGGGGGGGCACCGGGGAGCTGTTTTTT. This encodes CASSRFDRGGTGELFF.

The CDR3 DNA reads as TGTGCCAGTAAGAAGCGGGAGGGCTCATCGGTCGGGGAGCTGTTTTTT. As protein: CASKKREGSSVGELFF. This sequence joins TRBV19 and TRBJ2-2; 10 bases line up with TRBD2. V lost 7 bases and J lost 7; bases outside the gene matches: 12. CDR3 length: 16 residues. CDR1 LNHDA and CDR2 SQIVND come from the germline V gene (reference sequence).

This chain uses TRBV2 with TRBJ1-3; 9 nucleotides align to TRBD1. V lost 5 bases to trimming and J lost 1 base; unmatched junction nucleotides: 3. This CDR3 spans 15 amino acids. CDR1 is SNHLY and CDR2 is FYNNEI in the germline V gene. The CDR3 region is CASSPGTGSGNTIYF. The CDR3, as DNA: TGTGCCAGCAGTCCCGGGACAGGGTCTGGAAACACCATATATTTT.

This clone was seen only once. At one end the junction does not follow the germline gene, possibly because of a read error. The CDR3 loop reads CAWSIPGGAPGRF. In nucleotides, the CDR3 is TGTGCCTGGAGTATTCCTGGGGGGGCGCCAGGGAGGTTC. The chain is built from TRBV30 and TRBJ1-2; TRBD1 is a possible D gene (6 bases). There are 13 residues in the CDR3. The germline V gene has CDR1 GTSNPN and CDR2 SVGIG (reference sequence).

The V call is TRBV30, the J call TRBJ2-1, with TRBD2 matching over 11 bases. The CDR3 is 18 residues long. Germline values: CDR1 GTSNPN, CDR2 SVGIG (reference sequence). The junction had 24 bases not matched to a gene; V was cut back by 3 bases and J by 14 bases. The CDR3 loop reads CAWRSTSGLADLNFPEFF. The CDR3 nucleotides read TGTGCCTGGAGGAGCACCTCGGGACTAGCGGATTTGAATTTTCCGGAGTTCTTC.

The rearrangement uses TRBV6-1 and TRBJ1-1; 9 positions match TRBD1. Germline V CDR1 and CDR2: MNHNS, SASEGT. Trimming took 6 bases from V and 3 from J; bases not matched to a gene: 5. The length of the CDR3 is 14 residues. The CDR3 spells CASRTGGQYTEAFF. The CDR3 nucleotides read TGTGCCAGCAGGACAGGGGGGCAGTACACTGAAGCTTTCTTT.

The V gene is TRBV19, the J gene TRBJ1-1; 8 bases line up with TRBD1. Germline V gives CDR1 LNHDA, CDR2 SQIVND (reference sequence). This CDR3 is 14 amino acids long. The ends lost 8 bases at V and 1 base at J; junction bases unmatched: 6. The CDR3 loop is CASQGDRSNTEAFF. The CDR3 DNA follows: TGTGCCAGTCAGGGGGACAGGTCGAACACTGAAGCTTTCTTT.

The chain has TRBV28 and TRBJ2-7; 12 nucleotides line up with TRBD1. The germline V gene encodes CDR1 MDHEN and CDR2 SYDVKM. The CDR3 contains 15 residues. V lost 1 base, J lost 6 bases, and 4 bases stayed unmatched. CDR3 in amino acids: CASSLYGTGGSEQYF. CDR3 sequence (DNA): TGTGCCAGCAGTTTATACGGGACAGGGGGCAGCGAGCAGTACTTC.

The gene calls are TRBV5-1 and TRBJ2-5; D gene uncertain. This CDR3 spans 14 amino acids. Trimming took 0 bases from V and 5 from J, leaving 11 bases between them. Germline CDR1 is SGHRS and CDR2 is YFSETQ. CDR3 DNA sequence: TGCGCCAGCAGCTTGGATCGTGTCGGGGAGACCCAGTACTTC. Residues: CASSLDRVGETQYF. Combining the CDR3 with reference TRBV5-1 and TRBJ2-5 gives the whole variable domain KAGVTQTPRYLIKTRGQQVTLSCSPISGHRSVSWYQQTPGQGLQFLFEYFSETQRNKGNFPGRFSGRQFSNSRSEMNVSTLELGDSALYLCASSLDRVGETQYFGPGTRLLVL.

The chain recombines TRBV28 with TRBJ2-1; TRBD1 matches 10 bases. The junction had 5 bases not matched to a gene; V was cut back by 4 bases and J by 2 bases. Germline values: CDR1 MDHEN, CDR2 SYDVKM. This CDR3 region has 16 residues. CDR3 in DNA: TGTGCCAGCAGTTGGCGACAGGGGGCCGCCTACAATGAGCAGTTCTTC. Translating gives CASSWRQGAAYNEQFF.

V gene TRBV3-1 (or the pseudogene TRBV3-2) combines with J gene TRBJ2-4, with TRBD2 as a possible D gene (5 bases). This CDR3 contains 11 residues. Germline values: CDR1 LGHDT, CDR2 YNNKEL (reference sequence). V gave up 8 bases and J gave up 9 bases, with 11 bases separating them. For the CDR3, the DNA is TGTGCCAGCGGGAGTCGGTCCATTCAGTACTTC. Amino acids: CASGSRSIQYF.

The V call is TRBV9, the J call TRBJ1-2; D is unresolved. The germline gives CDR1 SGDLS, CDR2 YYNGEE. The ends were cut back, 0 bases at V and 7 bases at J, with 13 bases in the middle. The CDR3 contains 14 residues. This CDR3 reads CASSVARVRGGYTF. DNA for the CDR3: TGTGCCAGCAGCGTAGCCCGAGTTCGTGGTGGCTACACCTTC.

The chain employs TRBV6-2 or TRBV6-3 and TRBJ2-5; 8 nucleotides align to TRBD2. Germline V lookup: CDR1 MNHEY, CDR2 SVGEGT. The CDR3 extends over 15 amino acids. V lost 4 bases to trimming and J lost 3 bases; unmatched junction nucleotides: 7. CDR3 residues: CASSSTGGIKETQYF. CDR3 coding DNA: TGTGCCAGCAGTTCCACGGGAGGGATTAAAGAGACCCAGTACTTC.

The chain uses TRBV2 and TRBJ2-1; 9 nucleotides agree with TRBD2. The CDR3 spans 15 residues. With V trimmed by 8 bases and J by 4 bases, 9 bases remained unmatched. Germline V CDR1 and CDR2: SNHLY, FYNNEI. Written as DNA, the CDR3 is TGTGCCAGCGCGCTTGGGCTAGCGGGGTACAATGAGCAGTTCTTC. It codes for CASALGLAGYNEQFF.

The gene calls are TRBV18 and TRBJ1-1; 7 bases are shared with TRBD1. Unmatched junction bases numbered 3, after V lost 2 bases and J lost 3 bases. Germline V gene data show CDR1 as KGHSH and CDR2 as LQKENI. The CDR3 is 14 amino acids. The CDR3 here is CASSPKGADTEAFF. CDR3 DNA: TGTGCCAGCTCACCAAAGGGGGCAGACACTGAAGCTTTCTTT.

The chain couples TRBV3-1 (or the pseudogene TRBV3-2) to TRBJ2-3; perhaps TRBD2 as D (6 bases). This CDR3 has 12 amino acids. Looked up from germline, CDR1 is LGHDT and CDR2 is YNNKEL (reference sequence). The V gene lost 4 bases and the J gene lost 5 bases, with 7 bases spanning the gap. The CDR3 region is CASSPGEDTQYF. The CDR3 DNA reads as TGTGCCAGCAGCCCGGGAGAAGATACGCAGTATTTT.

This sequence joins TRBV18 and TRBJ1-1; possible D gene TRBD1, 6 bases. CDR3 size: 13 residues. The ends were cut back, 2 bases at V and 5 bases at J, with 9 bases in the middle. Germline values: CDR1 KGHSH, CDR2 LQKENI. The CDR3 DNA sequence: TGTGCCAGCTCACCAGGGGGCGAGACTGAAGCTTTCTTT. Encoded protein: CASSPGGETEAFF.

The chain uses TRBV3-1 (or the pseudogene TRBV3-2) and TRBJ2-1; 7 bases are shared with TRBD2. With V trimmed by 0 bases and J by 7 bases, 3 bases remained unmatched. CDR1 is LGHDT and CDR2 is YNNKEL in the germline V gene (reference sequence). This CDR3 is built from 14 residues. In DNA form, the CDR3 reads TGTGCCAGCAGCCAAGAGTTGCGGGAGAATGAGCAGTTCTTC. Protein: CASSQELRENEQFF.

This clone was detected a few times. The gene calls are TRBV3-1 (or the pseudogene TRBV3-2) and TRBJ1-2; 7 bases agree with TRBD1. Germline CDR1 is LGHDT and CDR2 is YNNKEL (reference sequence). The CDR3 spans 13 residues. The V gene end was trimmed by 1 base and the J gene end by 7 bases; junction bases not matched to a gene: 3. CDR3 protein: CASSQGGGSGYTF. The CDR3 DNA sequence: TGTGCCAGCAGCCAAGGAGGGGGCTCTGGCTACACCTTC.

The chain couples TRBV5-5 to TRBJ2-1; D is perhaps TRBD1 (5 bases). With 5 bases removed from V and 9 bases from J, the gap between germline ends came to 12 bases. The CDR3 has 12 residues. CDR1 is SGHKS and CDR2 is YYEKEE in the germline V gene (reference sequence). The CDR3 DNA reads TGTGCCAGCAGTTATACAGGACGTGAGCAGTTCTTC. This gives the protein CASSYTGREQFF. Variable domain in full (rest from reference TRBV5-5 and TRBJ2-1): DAGVTQSPTHLIKTRGQQVTLRCSPISGHKSVSWYQQVLGQGPQFIFQYYEKEERGRGNFPDRFSARQFPNYSSELNVNALLLGDSALYLCASSYTGREQFFGPGTRLTVL.

J is TRBJ1-1 and V is TRBV5-5; tentatively, D is TRBD1 (6 bases). This CDR3 is built from 14 residues. V gave up 0 bases and J gave up 4 bases, with 10 bases separating them. The germline CDR1 and CDR2 sequences are SGHKS and YYEKEE (reference sequence). This chain's CDR3 is CASSLVGASTEAFF. In DNA, the CDR3 is TGTGCCAGCAGCTTGGTGGGGGCGAGCACTGAAGCTTTCTTT.

V is TRBV24-1 and J is TRBJ2-1; D call uncertain. The CDR3 has 16 amino acids. V was clipped by 7 bases and J by 2 bases, with 17 bases between them. Germline V CDR1 and CDR2: KGHDR, SFDVKD. CDR3 amino acids: CATSPGPPTPYNEQFF. CDR3 nucleotide sequence: TGTGCCACCAGCCCTGGGCCCCCCACGCCCTACAATGAGCAGTTCTTC.

This clone was detected only a few times. The chain employs TRBV3-1 (or the pseudogene TRBV3-2) and TRBJ1-2; the D gene is possibly TRBD1 (5 bases). V lost 4 bases and J 9 bases, leaving 15 bases between the germline ends. The CDR3 contains 13 residues. Germline lookup yields CDR1 LGHDT and CDR2 YNNKEL (reference sequence). The CDR3: CASSRRDGESYTF. The CDR3, as DNA: TGTGCCAGCAGCCGGAGGGACGGTGAAAGCTACACCTTC.

The chain uses TRBV7-9 and TRBJ1-4; 7 bases are a match to TRBD1. Per germline, CDR1 SEHNR and CDR2 FQNEAQ (reference sequence). The CDR3 extends over 16 amino acids. This CDR3 reads CACSSGTAGEYEKLFF. The CDR3, as DNA: TGTGCGTGCAGCAGCGGGACAGCGGGAGAATACGAAAAACTGTTTTTT.

The chain couples TRBV7-9 to TRBJ2-1, with 11 bases matching TRBD2. Germline V lookup: CDR1 SEHNR, CDR2 FQNEAQ (reference sequence). The CDR3 is 15 amino acids. Trimming removed 2 bases from V and 8 bases from J; junction bases left unmatched: 5. CDR3 region: CASSLTTSGSHEQFF. In DNA, the CDR3 is TGTGCCAGCAGCTTAACAACTAGCGGGAGCCATGAGCAGTTCTTC.

The chain links TRBV5-1 to TRBJ1-2, with 8 bases identical to TRBD1. The V gene's germline CDR1 is SGHRS and CDR2 YFSETQ. With 4 bases clipped from V and 7 bases from J, the junction kept 12 bases outside the gene matches. There are 15 residues in the CDR3. The CDR3 DNA follows: TGCGCCAGCAGCATAGACCCGACAGGGGCTGCTGGCTACACCTTC. Amino acids: CASSIDPTGAAGYTF. Variable domain in full (rest from reference TRBV5-1 and TRBJ1-2): KAGVTQTPRYLIKTRGQQVTLSCSPISGHRSVSWYQQTPGQGLQFLFEYFSETQRNKGNFPGRFSGRQFSNSRSEMNVSTLELGDSALYLCASSIDPTGAAGYTFGSGTRLTVV.

J is TRBJ2-1 and V is TRBV23-1, with 8 nucleotides matching TRBD1. TRBV23-1 is labeled an ORF, and its function is uncertain. The CDR3 length is 14 residues. V lost 6 bases to trimming and J lost 8 bases; unmatched junction nucleotides: 9. In nucleotides, the CDR3 is TGCGCCAGCAGGCAAAGTACAGGGGGTGATGAGCAGTTCTTC. Translated, it gives CASRQSTGGDEQFF.